The rows below give T cell receptor beta chains drawn from one sample of a study of preoperative IRX-2 immunotherapy in early breast cancer. Profiling relied on immunoSEQ multiplex PCR, and the TCRdb table lists in-frame clones only, not all of them. The sample contains roughly 14,000 clones, approximately 91% of which appear only once. This material was obtained from a patient treated with IRX-2 immunotherapy. The origin of the receptors is a human donor with breast cancer. CDR3s include the opening cysteine and the closing phenylalanine or tryptophan. The D gene is left open where the match is weak. Not every row has a clone size; where given, it reads once, few, many or a size class.

CDR3nt | CDR3aa | v_gene | abundance | j_gene | d_gene
TGTGCCAGCAGCTTAACTAGCGGGAGCTCCTACGAGCAGTACTTC | CASSLTSGSSYEQYF | TRBV11-3 | once | TRBJ2-7 | TRBD2
TGTGCCAGCAGCCGCGGCGGGTACTATGGCTACACCTTC | CASSRGGYYGYTF | TRBV7-2 | . | TRBJ1-2 | .
TGTGCCAGCTCACGGACCGGGACAGGGGTCGACTACACCTTC | CASSRTGTGVDYTF | TRBV18 | . | TRBJ1-2 | TRBD1
TGCGCCAGCAGCTTGGGCCGGGGTGGCACAGATACGCAGTATTTT | CASSLGRGGTDTQYF | TRBV5-1 | . | TRBJ2-3 | .
TGTGCCAGCAGCTTTGATAGCAATCAGCCCCAGCATTTT | CASSFDSNQPQHF | TRBV7-8 | . | TRBJ1-5 | .
TGCGCCAGCAGCCCAGTTATAAGCGGGGGGCGCCAAGAGACCCAGTACTTC | CASSPVISGGRQETQYF | TRBV5-1 | . | TRBJ2-5 | TRBD2
TGCGCCAGCACCCCCGGGAACAGGGAGGACGAGCAGTACTTC | CASTPGNREDEQYF | TRBV5-1 | . | TRBJ2-7 | .
TGTGCCAGCAGCGTAGGGGGGGCCGGACTACAAGAGACCCAGTACTTC | CASSVGGAGLQETQYF | TRBV9 | . | TRBJ2-5 | .
TGCAGCGTTGGGGGAGTAGCAGATACGCAGTATTTT | CSVGGVADTQYF | TRBV29-1 | few | TRBJ2-3 | .
TGTGCCAGCAGCGGGACAAGCTCTGGAAACACCATATATTTT | CASSGTSSGNTIYF | TRBV6-6 | . | TRBJ1-3 | .
TGCGCCAGCAGCGGCGGGGGGGCGCGGTACAATGAGCAGTTCTTC | CASSGGGARYNEQFF | TRBV5-1 | . | TRBJ2-1 | TRBD2
TGTGCCAGTAGTATGTACAGGGCCAACTATGGCTACACCTTC | CASSMYRANYGYTF | TRBV19 | . | TRBJ1-2 | .
TGCGCCAGCAGCTTTGAAGGGGATCAGCCCCAGCATTTT | CASSFEGDQPQHF | TRBV5-1 | few | TRBJ1-5 | .
TGTGCCAGCAGCTTGGAGGACAGGGTCTACAATGAGCAGTTCTTC | CASSLEDRVYNEQFF | TRBV5-6 | . | TRBJ2-1 | TRBD1
TGCGCCAGCAGCTACGGACAGGGGCTCGGCAATGAGCAGTTCTTC | CASSYGQGLGNEQFF | TRBV5-1 | . | TRBJ2-1 | TRBD1
TGCGCCAGCAGCTCGACGGCTTCCACTGAAGCTTTCTTT | CASSSTASTEAFF | TRBV5-1 | few | TRBJ1-1 | .
TGTGCCAGCTCACCCCCCGGGGATAGCAATCAGCCCCAGCATTTT | CASSPPGDSNQPQHF | TRBV18 | . | TRBJ1-5 | .
TGCAGCGTTGAAGCCCTAATGCGCGCAGCAGGGGGAAACTATGGCTACACCTTC | CSVEALMRAAGGNYGYTF | TRBV29-1 | . | TRBJ1-2 | TRBD1
TGTGCCAGCAGCCTGAGACAGGCGGGGGCCAACGTCCTGACTTTC | CASSLRQAGANVLTF | TRBV11-3 | . | TRBJ2-6 | .
TGTGCCAGCAGCTTTTCGGACAACACTGAAGCTTTCTTT | CASSFSDNTEAFF | TRBV7-6 | . | TRBJ1-1 | .
TGTGCCAGCAGTTACCCGGGACAGGGAGTCTACGAGCAGTACTTC | CASSYPGQGVYEQYF | TRBV6-9 | . | TRBJ2-7 | TRBD1
TGCGCCAGCAGCTTGGTGTCAGGCGGTGATACGCAGTATTTT | CASSLVSGGDTQYF | TRBV5-1 | . | TRBJ2-3 | .
TGTGCCAGTAGTATCTTTCCCGGCCGAGCGGGGTCGGGGGAGACCCAGTACTTC | CASSIFPGRAGSGETQYF | TRBV19 | . | TRBJ2-5 | TRBD2
TGTGCCAGCGGACAGCGCAACTATGGCTACACCTTC | CASGQRNYGYTF | TRBV2 | . | TRBJ1-2 | .
TGTGCCAGCAGCACAGACAGGGGGCTCAGCTCCTACGAGCAGTACTTC | CASSTDRGLSSYEQYF | TRBV11-3 | . | TRBJ2-7 | TRBD1
TGTGCCAGCACGGGGGGGGGCCTAGATACGCAGTATTTT | CASTGGGLDTQYF | TRBV5-6 | . | TRBJ2-3 | TRBD2
TGTGCCAGCAGTGCGATTTTTCACACTAACACCGGGGAGCTGTTTTTT | CASSAIFHTNTGELFF | TRBV6-1 | . | TRBJ2-2 | .
TGTGCCAGCAGTTTCCCGGGGGTTAACACTGAAGCTTTCTTT | CASSFPGVNTEAFF | TRBV6-6 | . | TRBJ1-1 | .
TGTGCCAGCAGCGTAGACGGATCCTACGAGCAGTACTTC | CASSVDGSYEQYF | TRBV9 | . | TRBJ2-7 | .
TGTGCCAGCAGTCCCCGGGTAGCGGGGGTCTCCTACAATGAGCAGTTCTTC | CASSPRVAGVSYNEQFF | TRBV11-2 | . | TRBJ2-1 | TRBD2
TGTGCCAGCAGTGTAATGGGACAATACAATCAGCCCCAGCATTTT | CASSVMGQYNQPQHF | TRBV2 | . | TRBJ1-5 | .
TGTGCCACCAGCAGAGATAGGGACAGTAGTGAAGCTTTCTTT | CATSRDRDSSEAFF | TRBV15 | few | TRBJ1-1 | TRBD1
TGCGCCAGCAGCATAGGTAAAGGCTCCTTGAACACTGAAGCTTTCTTT | CASSIGKGSLNTEAFF | TRBV4-1 | . | TRBJ1-1 | .
TGTGCCAGCAGTTACCCCGGGGCTCAAGGTACAGATACGCAGTATTTT | CASSYPGAQGTDTQYF | TRBV6-6 | . | TRBJ2-3 | .
TGTGCCAGCAGCCGCGGGCAGGCAGGGTACTCCGGGGAGCTGTTTTTT | CASSRGQAGYSGELFF | TRBV4-2 | . | TRBJ2-2 | .
TGTGCCAGCAGCTCATACGGGGGCCCCACAGATACGCAGTATTTT | CASSSYGGPTDTQYF | TRBV7-9 | . | TRBJ2-3 | .